This is a list of T cell receptor beta chains from one sample in a study of blood T cells in healthy people across ages. Using its own MiXCR run on the 5' RACE reads, TCRdb lists one record per CDR3 protein. The sample holds roughly 800,000 distinct CDR3 sequences, about 53% seen once. The sequencing sample was made of blood. The receptor source for this set is a man older than 75 in good health. The CDR3 runs from the conserved cysteine through the conserved F or W. The D gene is left open where the match is weak. Expanded clones get a size class; other rows say once, few or many, or leave the size out.

v_gene,j_gene,abundance,d_gene,CDR3nt,CDR3aa
TRBV6-6,TRBJ1-5,NA,TRBD1,TGTGCCAGTAGCACAGGGGGGAGAGATCAGCCCCAGCATTTT,CASSTGGRDQPQHF
TRBV12-3/TRBV12-4,TRBJ2-1,NA,NA,TGTGCCACTCAAAGTGGTCGGAGCTCCTACAATGAGCAGTTCTTC,CATQSGRSSYNEQFF
TRBV12-3/TRBV12-4,TRBJ1-2,NA,NA,TGTGCCAGCAGTCGTAGGGGTTCCTTTGGCTACACCTTC,CASSRRGSFGYTF
TRBV7-2,TRBJ2-2,once,TRBD2,TGTGCCAGCAGCTTAAGAAGGACCGGGAGGGGCACCGGGGAGCTGTTTTTT,CASSLRRTGRGTGELFF
TRBV29-1,TRBJ2-7,NA,TRBD2,TGCAGCGTTGAAGACTCGGGGGGAGGGCCGGATCCGGTCTACGAGCAGTACTTC,CSVEDSGGGPDPVYEQYF
TRBV6-4,TRBJ2-4,NA,TRBD2,TGTGCCAGCAGTCGGACTAGCGGGTCATGGTTAGAGTCCCAGTACTTC,CASSRTSGSWLESQYF
TRBV18,TRBJ1-2,NA,TRBD1,TGTGCCAGCTCACCCGGGACAGGGAATGGCTACACCTTC,CASSPGTGNGYTF
TRBV5-5,TRBJ1-2,NA,NA,TGTGCCAGCAGCTTGGTGGGGGAGTACAGGGTTGGAGTTGGCTACACCTTC,CASSLVGEYRVGVGYTF
TRBV12-3/TRBV12-4,TRBJ1-1,NA,NA,TGTGCCAGCAGTTTCTCTACCGGGGGGGACACTGAAGCTTTCTTT,CASSFSTGGDTEAFF
TRBV5-1,TRBJ2-7,NA,TRBD2,TGTGCCAGCAGCACCACTAGCGGGAGGGCTAACGAGCAGTACTTC,CASSTTSGRANEQYF
TRBV6-6,TRBJ1-5,once,NA,TGTGCCAGCAGCTTCCCCGGGCTCAGCAATCAGCCCCAGCATTTT,CASSFPGLSNQPQHF
TRBV6-5,TRBJ2-7,once,NA,TGTGCCAGTCTGGGCCTTGGCGAGCAGTACTTC,CASLGLGEQYF
TRBV5-1,TRBJ2-1,few,TRBD2,TGCGCCAGCAGCTACCATCCCATCGGGACTAGCGGGGCTCAGAATGAGCAGTTCTTC,CASSYHPIGTSGAQNEQFF
TRBV7-8,TRBJ1-4,once,NA,TGTGCCAGCAGCCATCGATCAACTAATGAAAAACTGTTTTTT,CASSHRSTNEKLFF
TRBV9,TRBJ2-1,NA,TRBD1,TGTGCCAGCAGCGTAGAGATGACAGGGAACTACAATGAGCAGTTCTTC,CASSVEMTGNYNEQFF